This T cell receptor beta chain is from a study of shared clonotypes between healthy human individuals. Points from the study as a whole: In this cohort, only blood was sampled, and tissue repertoires likely differ. In general, naive subsets displayed greater estimated richness than memory subsets did.

Clones were sequenced by immunoSEQ multiplex PCR, and TCRdb holds only the in-frame ones, with some missing. This table has approximately 2,200,000 clones, about 92% appearing once. Note on this clone: Its cognate antigen is unknown. Other DNA sequences within the sample encode an identical CDR3.

Naive CD8 cells comprised CD45RO-negative, CCR7-positively selected cells, excluding terminally differentiated effector memory CD45RA+ cells. The donors, healthy adults who were HIV-negative, had experienced no recent acute infections or vaccinations. The source is a young man in good health. Some clones in this sample may be carry-over from other donors' samples. Sequenced material: naive CD8+ T cells from PBMCs.

CDR3 sequence: CASSLGRGGNQPQHF. CDR3 sequence (DNA): TGTGCCAGCAGCTTAGGGAGGGGTGGCAATCAGCCCCAGCATTTT. The rearrangement joins TRBV11-2 to TRBJ1-5, with D maybe TRBD1 (5 bases). Germline CDR1 reads SGHAT; CDR2 reads FQNNGV. This CDR3 contains 15 residues. Trimming removed 1 base from V and 2 bases from J, with 9 bases in between. The complete variable domain, with remaining parts taken from reference TRBV11-2 and TRBJ1-5, reads EAGVAQSPRYKIIEKRQSVAFWCNPISGHATLYWYQQILGQGPKLLIQFQNNGVVDDSQLPKDRFSAERLKGVDSTLKIQPAKLEDSAVYLCASSLGRGGNQPQHFGDGTRLSIL.